This record looks at one TCR beta chain sequence and its context. The data were obtained in a study of blood T cell repertoires in COVID-19. In germline, CDR1 is MGHRA, CDR2 YSYEKL. CDR3 length: 13 residues. V was pared by 1 base and J by 0 bases, with 3 bases between. The cohort comprised adults aged roughly 18 to 95 years residing in approximately 25 US areas. Cohort assignment relied on participant-reported clinical history. For recovered donors of Cohort 3, there were two negative PCRs, clearance, or symptom resolution. In the original analysis: Estimates of nucleated cell counts were drawn from the amplification of reference gene primers. Sequenced by immunoSEQ multiplex PCR; TCRdb stores in-frame clones only, minus some. The V and J calls and clone size were taken over from that table, and D and trimming were inferred from the DNA. The data show about 160,000 clones, about four fifths seen once.

This sequence was found in a woman aged 60-75 years who had recovered from COVID-19. Sequenced sample: PBMCs or T cells enriched from blood (not recorded which). The chain is built from TRBV4-1 and TRBJ1-2; D is uncertain. The CDR3 DNA follows: TGCGCCAGCAGCCAAGTCGCTAACTATGGCTACACCTTC. The encoded protein is CASSQVANYGYTF.